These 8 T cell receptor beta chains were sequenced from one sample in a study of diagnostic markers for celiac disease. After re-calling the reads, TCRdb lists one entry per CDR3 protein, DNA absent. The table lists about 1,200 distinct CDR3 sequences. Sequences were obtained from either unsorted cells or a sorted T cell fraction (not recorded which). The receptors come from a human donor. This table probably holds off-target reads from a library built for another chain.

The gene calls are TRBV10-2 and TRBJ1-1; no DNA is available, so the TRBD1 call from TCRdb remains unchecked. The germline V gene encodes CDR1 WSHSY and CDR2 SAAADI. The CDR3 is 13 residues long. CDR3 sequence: CATLDRMNTEAFF.

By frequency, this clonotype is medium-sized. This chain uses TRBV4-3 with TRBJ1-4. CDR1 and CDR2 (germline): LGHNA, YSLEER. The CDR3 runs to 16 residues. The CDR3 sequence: CASSQGEGRHNEKLFF.

CDR3 residues: CSGAKSTGTGELFF. The V call is TRBV20-1, the J call TRBJ2-2; the TCRdb D gene call, TRBD1, has no DNA to confirm it. CDR3 size: 14 residues. Germline CDR1 DFQATT, CDR2 SNEGSKA (reference sequence).

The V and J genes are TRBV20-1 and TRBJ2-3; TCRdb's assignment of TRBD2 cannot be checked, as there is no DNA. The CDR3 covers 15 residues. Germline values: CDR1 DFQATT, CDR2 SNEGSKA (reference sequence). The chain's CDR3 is CSAQRFGGDTDTQYF.

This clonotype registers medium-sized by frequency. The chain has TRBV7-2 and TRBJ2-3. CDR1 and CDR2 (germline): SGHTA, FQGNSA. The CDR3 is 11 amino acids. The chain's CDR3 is CASGSTDTQYF.

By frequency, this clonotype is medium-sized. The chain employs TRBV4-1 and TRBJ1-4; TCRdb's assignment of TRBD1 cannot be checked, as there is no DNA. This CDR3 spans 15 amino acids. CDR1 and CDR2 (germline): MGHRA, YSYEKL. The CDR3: CASSQVDRLNEKLFF.

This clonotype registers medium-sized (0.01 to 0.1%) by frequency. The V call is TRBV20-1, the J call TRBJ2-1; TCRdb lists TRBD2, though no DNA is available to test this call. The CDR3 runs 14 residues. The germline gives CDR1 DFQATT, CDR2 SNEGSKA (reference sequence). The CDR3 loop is CSASSGTSYNEQFF.

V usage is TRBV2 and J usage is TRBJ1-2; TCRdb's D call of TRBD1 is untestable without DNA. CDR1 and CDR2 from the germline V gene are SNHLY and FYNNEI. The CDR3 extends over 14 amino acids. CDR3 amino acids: CASSGTDKIYGYTF.